This T cell receptor (beta chain) comes out of a study of blood T cell repertoires in COVID-19. Sequencing was performed with immunoSEQ multiplex PCR; in TCRdb, only in-frame clones are kept and a portion is missing. Among around 250,000 clones listed, 88% were seen once. Within the 2 weeks before study entry, each person in the exposed group met a COVID-19 case. The CDR3 length is 17 residues. Germline V gives CDR1 SNHLY, CDR2 FYNNEI. V trimming: 6 bases; J trimming: 3 bases; junction bases outside the gene matches: 7. The specimen was PBMCs or T cells enriched from blood (not recorded which). This receptor was taken from a woman between 40 and 50 years old who had been exposed to COVID-19. The rearrangement uses TRBV2 and TRBJ2-5, with 16 bases fitting TRBD2. The CDR3 sequence is CASREGLAGGRKETQYF. In nucleotides, the CDR3 is TGTGCCAGCAGAGAGGGACTAGCGGGGGGGCGAAAAGAGACCCAGTACTTC. Combining the CDR3 with reference TRBV2 and TRBJ2-5 gives the whole variable domain EPEVTQTPSHQVTQMGQEVILRCVPISNHLYFYWYRQILGQKVEFLVSFYNNEISEKSEIFDDQFSVERPDGSNFTLKIRSTKLEDSAMYFCASREGLAGGRKETQYFGPGTRLLVL.